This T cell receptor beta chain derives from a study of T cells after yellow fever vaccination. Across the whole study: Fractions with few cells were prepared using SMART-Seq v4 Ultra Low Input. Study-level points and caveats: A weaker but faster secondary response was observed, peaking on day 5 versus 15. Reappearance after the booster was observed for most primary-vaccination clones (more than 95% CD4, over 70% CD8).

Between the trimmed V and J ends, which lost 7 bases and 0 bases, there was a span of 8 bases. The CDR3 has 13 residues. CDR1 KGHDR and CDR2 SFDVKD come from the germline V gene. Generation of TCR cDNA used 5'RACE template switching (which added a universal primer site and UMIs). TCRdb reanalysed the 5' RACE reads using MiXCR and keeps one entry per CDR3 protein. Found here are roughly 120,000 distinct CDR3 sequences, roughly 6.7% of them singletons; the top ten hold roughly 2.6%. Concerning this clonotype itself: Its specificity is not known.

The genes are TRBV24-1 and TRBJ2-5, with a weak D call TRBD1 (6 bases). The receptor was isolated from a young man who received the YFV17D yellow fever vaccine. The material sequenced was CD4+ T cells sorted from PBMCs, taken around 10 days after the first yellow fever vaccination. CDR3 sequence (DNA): TGTGCCACCAGCGGGACACACCAAGAGACCCAGTACTTC. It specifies CATSGTHQETQYF.